The TCR beta chain described here comes from a study of T cell changes during pregnancy in multiple sclerosis (dated by TCRdb to 2018 to 2020). The study in broad terms: The study looked at changes in the T cell repertoire across pregnancy in women with multiple sclerosis.

Libraries came from the immunoSEQ multiplex PCR assay. This immuneACCESS table, as held by TCRdb, lists in-frame sequences with V and J called but not all clones. Of the missing ones, under half trace to an unresolved V gene in checked studies; the others have no known cause. The sample data list around 110,000 clones, and just under 95% of these were observed just once. Over 0.65% of the sample belongs to the ten largest clones. The junction carries 10 bases between V and J, which are trimmed by 1 base and 3 bases respectively. CDR1 and CDR2 (SGHTA, FQGNSA) derive from the germline V gene. From the cysteine through the phenylalanine, the CDR3 covers 14 amino acids. Of the read, only the CDR3 DNA is kept; its 42 bases are in frame from base 1. Notes on this clone: There is no known antigen for this receptor. Per-base quality was not reported, and no clone a single base away is much larger than it.

The source material was peripheral blood, sampled in the third trimester of pregnancy. The receptor chain draws on TRBV7-2 and TRBJ2-7, with no D gene named confidently. The receptor comes from a female donor in good health, enrolled as a control in a pregnancy study. The DNA reads TGTGCCAGCAGCTTAGTTTCCAGCGTCTACGAGCAGTACTTC. Its protein is CASSLVSSVYEQYF.